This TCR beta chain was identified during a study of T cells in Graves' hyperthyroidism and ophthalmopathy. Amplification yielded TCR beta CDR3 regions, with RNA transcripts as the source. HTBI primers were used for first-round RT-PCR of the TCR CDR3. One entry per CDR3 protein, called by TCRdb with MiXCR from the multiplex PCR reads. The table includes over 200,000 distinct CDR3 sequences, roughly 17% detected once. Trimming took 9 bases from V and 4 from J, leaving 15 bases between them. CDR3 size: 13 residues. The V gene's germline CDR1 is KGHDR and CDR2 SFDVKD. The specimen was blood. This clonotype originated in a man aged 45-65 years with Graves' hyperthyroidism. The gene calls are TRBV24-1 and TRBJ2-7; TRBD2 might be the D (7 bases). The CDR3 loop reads CATRGRGSYEQYF. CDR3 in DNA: TGTGCCACCCGAGGGAGGGGGAGTTACGAGCAGTACTTC.